This T cell receptor (beta chain) was identified in a study of T cell clones after liver transplantation (dated 2019 in TCRdb). General notes on the study: The samples were obtained from ITN030ST, a randomized trial that attempted immunosuppression withdrawal within 2 years after liver transplantation. The subjects received no induction therapy and were kept on standard immunosuppression until randomization at 12-24 months post-transplant. Tolerance was defined as complete immunosuppression withdrawal for at least one year with no rise in liver enzymes beyond twice the upper limit of normal. Of the eight recipients, a few were HCV-positive, while the remaining recipients had been transplanted for non-autoimmune, non-viral indications. Of the 8 liver transplant recipients making up the studied cohort, 3 were classified as tolerant and 5 as non-tolerant. As an antigen-independent comparator for donor-reactive sequences, third party-reactive TCRbeta sequences were also identified from pre-transplant MLRs. Donor-reactive T cell clones were identified by TCRbeta sequencing following a pre-transplant mixed lymphocyte reaction and were subsequently tracked in post-transplant blood.

What the research found in general, with its limitations: Circulating donor-reactive CD4 TCRbeta sequences fell significantly post-transplant in most of the 8 subjects, irrespective of tolerance or HCV status. Because allograft tissue specimens were not available, migration of donor-reactive T cells into the graft, rather than deletion, may have occurred. Donor-reactive sequences declined more than third party-reactive ones, suggesting partial antigen-specific deletion unrelated to withdrawal success. When repertoire turnover was taken into account, detection of donor-reactive sequences was significantly reduced in 7 of 8 subjects for CD4 and in 8 of 8 subjects for CD8. Conclusions were preliminary, limited by small, heterogeneous patient numbers and non-standardized post-transplant time points. In a couple of subjects, low numbers of available donor cells limited the measurable donor-reactive repertoire.

Using immunoSEQ, frozen genomic DNA was subjected to high-throughput TCRbeta CDR3 sequencing, a process that included PCR amplification, mapping, bias correction and internal controls. Regarding the original processing steps: Only productive rearrangements were retained, and each unique TCRbeta sequence was defined by its CDR3 nucleotide sequence together with its V and J gene. For a sequence to be called donor-reactive, it needed a frequency of at least 0.01% and at least 5-fold expansion in CFSE-low cells compared with unstimulated pre-transplant cells. Per-subject minimum frequency thresholds, based on the lowest-template unstimulated sample, ensured at least 90% detection power. Jensen-Shannon divergence between the top 1000 TCRbeta sequences post-transplant and pre-transplant was used to measure repertoire turnover. Two-sided Fisher's exact tests were used to test for changes in the detection of donor-reactive sequences. Imported from immuneACCESS, the table was reduced by TCRdb to in-frame sequences with V and J called. These copies leave out some clones; in studies compared against another copy, an unresolved V gene accounts for under half, and the cause of the remainder is not known. V, J and clone size were drawn from that table, and D and trimming were deduced from the DNA. Counted in this sample were roughly 6,100 clones; under 35% of them appeared once. Of the sample, about 17% falls within the top ten clones.

To define alloreactive TCRbeta sequences, the proliferating CFSE-low cells from the MLR were sequenced. In the CFSE-MLRs, pre-transplant recipient cells were stimulated with donor PBMCs, splenocytes or lymph node cells, or with third-party PBMCs. All 8 studied subjects were randomized to immunosuppression withdrawal. The Qiagen DNeasy Blood and Tissue Kit was used for isolation of genomic DNA. V gives up 6 bases and J gives up 0 bases, and the segment between their germline ends measures 9 bases. Including cysteine and phenylalanine, the CDR3 has 14 amino acids. Of the read, only the CDR3 DNA is kept; its 42 bases are in frame from base 1. CDR1 MNHNY and CDR2 SVGAGI are derived from the germline V gene (reference sequence). About this clone itself: Its target antigen remains unknown. It has no much larger one-base neighbor in the sample; base qualities were not kept.

The clonotype was recovered from a human patient who received a liver transplant. Some T cells may have been brought in with the graft after a transplant. The sample comprised CD4+ T cells from cultured PBMCs. The receptor chain draws on TRBV6-6 and TRBJ2-1; no D gene is confidently identified. The nucleotides are TGTGCCAGCAGCTTAAGTGGCTCCTACAATGAGCAGTTCTTC. Its translation reads: CASSLSGSYNEQFF.